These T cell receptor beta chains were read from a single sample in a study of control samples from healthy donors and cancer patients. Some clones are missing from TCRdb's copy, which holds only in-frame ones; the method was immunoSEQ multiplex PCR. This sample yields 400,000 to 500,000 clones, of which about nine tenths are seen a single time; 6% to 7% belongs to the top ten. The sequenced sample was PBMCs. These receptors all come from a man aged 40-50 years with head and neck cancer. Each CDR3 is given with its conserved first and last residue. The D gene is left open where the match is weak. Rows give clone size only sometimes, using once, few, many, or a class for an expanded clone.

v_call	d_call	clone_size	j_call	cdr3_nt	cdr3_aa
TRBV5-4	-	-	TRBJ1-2	TGTGCCAGCAGCGACAGGCCCCATGGCTACACCTTC	CASSDRPHGYTF
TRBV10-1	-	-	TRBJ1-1	TGCGCCAGCAGTGAGTCAGGGGGAAATGAAGCTTTCTTT	CASSESGGNEAFF
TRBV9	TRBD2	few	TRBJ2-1	TGTGCCAGCAGCGTAGGATCGGGGGGGATATACAATGAGCAGTTCTTC	CASSVGSGGIYNEQFF
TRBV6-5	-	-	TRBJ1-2	TGTGCCAGCGGATCAGCCCTAACTCATGGCTACACCTTC	CASGSALTHGYTF
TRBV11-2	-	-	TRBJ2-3	TGTGCCAGTAAAACCACAGATACGCAGTATTTT	CASKTTDTQYF
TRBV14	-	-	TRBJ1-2	TGTGCCAGCAGCCAAGTTGTTCCGGCGGGCTATGGCTACACCTTC	CASSQVVPAGYGYTF
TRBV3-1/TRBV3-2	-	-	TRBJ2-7	TGTGCCAGCAGCCGTGGTGCGCTCTGGGGAGAGCAGTACTTC	CASSRGALWGEQYF
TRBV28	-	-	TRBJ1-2	TGTGCCAGCACGGCGCGGGATGGCTACACCTTC	CASTARDGYTF
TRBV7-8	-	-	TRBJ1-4	TGTGCCAGCAGGTCTTCCGGGGGCTCTAATGAAAAACTGTTTTTT	CASRSSGGSNEKLFF
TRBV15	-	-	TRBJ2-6	TGTGCCACCAGCAGAGAAGAGGGGGTGGATGGGGCCAACGTCCTGACTTTC	CATSREEGVDGANVLTF
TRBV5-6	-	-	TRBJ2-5	TGTGCCAGCAGCTTTGGGGTTCAGCAAGAGACCCAGTACTTC	CASSFGVQQETQYF
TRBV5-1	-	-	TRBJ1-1	TGCGCCAGCAGCTTCCAGGGAACGAACACTGAAGCTTTCTTT	CASSFQGTNTEAFF
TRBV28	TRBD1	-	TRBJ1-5	TGTGCCAGCAGTCCGGACAGGGTTAGCAATCAGCCCCAGCATTTT	CASSPDRVSNQPQHF
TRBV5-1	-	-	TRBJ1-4	TGCGCCAGCACCATGACGGCCGGGGGAGAAAAACTGTTTTTT	CASTMTAGGEKLFF
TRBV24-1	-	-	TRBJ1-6	TGTGCCACCGTTCCGTTGGAAGTATATAATTCACCCCTCCACTTT	CATVPLEVYNSPLHF
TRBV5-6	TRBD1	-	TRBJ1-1	TGTGCCAGCAGCTTGACCCAGGGGGCGCCGTGGGGGGCCACTGAAGCTTTCTTT	CASSLTQGAPWGATEAFF
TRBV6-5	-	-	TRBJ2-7	TGTGCCACCTCTGAGGGCAGGAGCTACGAGCAGTACTTC	CATSEGRSYEQYF
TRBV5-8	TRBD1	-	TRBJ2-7	TGTGCCAGCAGCAAAAAGGACAGGGGACGGGTCTACGAGCAGTACTTC	CASSKKDRGRVYEQYF
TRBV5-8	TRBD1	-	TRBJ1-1	TGTGCCAGCAGCTCGGGACAGACGAACACTGAAGCTTTCTTT	CASSSGQTNTEAFF
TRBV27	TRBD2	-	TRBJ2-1	TGTGCCAGCTCTAGCGGGAGAGGCTACAATGAGCAGTTCTTC	CASSSGRGYNEQFF
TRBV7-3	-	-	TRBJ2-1	TGTGCCAGCAGCTTAACCGGGATCAACAATGAGCAGTTCTTC	CASSLTGINNEQFF
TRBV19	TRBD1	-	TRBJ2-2	TGTGCCAGTAGGAAACCGGGACAGGGGAACACCGGGGAGCTGTTTTTT	CASRKPGQGNTGELFF
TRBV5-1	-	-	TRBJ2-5	TGCGCCAGCCGGGCGGTGGGTCAAGAGACCCAGTACTTC	CASRAVGQETQYF
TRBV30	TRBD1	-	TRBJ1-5	TGTGCCGGGGACAGGGGTTTTGGTCAGCCCCAGCATTTT	CAGDRGFGQPQHF
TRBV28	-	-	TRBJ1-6	TGTGCCAGCAGTTTTGGGCAGATTAATTCACCCCTCCACTTT	CASSFGQINSPLHF
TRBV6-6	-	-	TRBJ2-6	TGTGCCAGCACTTTCGGCCAGGGTACTGGGGCCAACGTCCTGACTTTC	CASTFGQGTGANVLTF
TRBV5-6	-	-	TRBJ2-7	TGTGCCAGCAGCTTCGGGGCCTACGAGCAGTACTTC	CASSFGAYEQYF
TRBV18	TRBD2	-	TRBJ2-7	TGTGCCAGCTCACCAGCATCAGCGGGGGCCTACGAGCAGTACTTC	CASSPASAGAYEQYF